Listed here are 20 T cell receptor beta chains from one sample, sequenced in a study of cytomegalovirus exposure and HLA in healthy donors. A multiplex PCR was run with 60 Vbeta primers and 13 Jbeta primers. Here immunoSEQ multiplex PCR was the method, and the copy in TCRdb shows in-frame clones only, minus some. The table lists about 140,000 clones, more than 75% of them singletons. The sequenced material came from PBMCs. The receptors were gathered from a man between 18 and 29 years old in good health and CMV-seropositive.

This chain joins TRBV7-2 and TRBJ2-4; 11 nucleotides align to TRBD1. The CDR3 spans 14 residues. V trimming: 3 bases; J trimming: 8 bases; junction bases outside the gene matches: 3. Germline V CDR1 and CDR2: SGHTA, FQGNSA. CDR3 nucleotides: TGTGCCAGCAGCTTCCGGGACAGGGGGGACATTCAGTACTTC. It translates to CASSFRDRGDIQYF. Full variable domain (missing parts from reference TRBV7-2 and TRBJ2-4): GAGVSQSPSNKVTEKGKDVELRCDPISGHTALYWYRQSLGQGLEFLIYFQGNSAPDKSGLPSDRFSAERTGGSVSTLTIQRTQQEDSAVYLCASSFRDRGDIQYFGAGTRLSVL.

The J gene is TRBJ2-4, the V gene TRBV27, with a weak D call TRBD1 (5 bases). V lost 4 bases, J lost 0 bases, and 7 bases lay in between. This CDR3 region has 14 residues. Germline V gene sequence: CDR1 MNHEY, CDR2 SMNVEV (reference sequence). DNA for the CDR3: TGTGCCAGCAGTTATCAGGGAGCCAAAAACATTCAGTACTTC. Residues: CASSYQGAKNIQYF.

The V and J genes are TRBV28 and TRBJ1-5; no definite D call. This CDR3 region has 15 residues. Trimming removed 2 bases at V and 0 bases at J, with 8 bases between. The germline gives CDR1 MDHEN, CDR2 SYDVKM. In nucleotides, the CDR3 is TGTGCCAGCAGTTTAGGCGGATATAGCAATCAGCCCCAGCATTTT. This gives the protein CASSLGGYSNQPQHF. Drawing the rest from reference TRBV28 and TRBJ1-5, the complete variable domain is DVKVTQSSRYLVKRTGEKVFLECVQDMDHENMFWYRQDPGLGLRLIYFSYDVKMKEKGDIPEGYSVSREKKERFSLILESASTNQTSMYLCASSLGGYSNQPQHFGDGTRLSIL.

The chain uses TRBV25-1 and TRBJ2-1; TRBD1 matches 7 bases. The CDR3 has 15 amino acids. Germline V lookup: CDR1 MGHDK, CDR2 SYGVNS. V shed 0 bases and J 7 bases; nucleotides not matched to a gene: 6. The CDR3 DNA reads TGTGCCAGCAGTGAATACCTGAAGGGACAGAATGAGCAGTTCTTC. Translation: CASSEYLKGQNEQFF.

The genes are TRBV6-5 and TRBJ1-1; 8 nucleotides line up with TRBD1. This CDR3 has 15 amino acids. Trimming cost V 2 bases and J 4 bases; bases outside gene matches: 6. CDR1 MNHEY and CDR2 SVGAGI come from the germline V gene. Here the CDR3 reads CASSYSLQGGTEAFF. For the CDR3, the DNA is TGTGCCAGCAGTTACAGCTTACAGGGGGGCACTGAAGCTTTCTTT.

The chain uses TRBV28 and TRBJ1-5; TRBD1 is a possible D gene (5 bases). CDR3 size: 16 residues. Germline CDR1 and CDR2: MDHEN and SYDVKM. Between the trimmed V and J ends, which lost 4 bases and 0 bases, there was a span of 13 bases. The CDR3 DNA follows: TGTGCCAGCAGTTCCGAGACAGCCCATAGCAATCAGCCCCAGCATTTT. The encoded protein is CASSSETAHSNQPQHF.

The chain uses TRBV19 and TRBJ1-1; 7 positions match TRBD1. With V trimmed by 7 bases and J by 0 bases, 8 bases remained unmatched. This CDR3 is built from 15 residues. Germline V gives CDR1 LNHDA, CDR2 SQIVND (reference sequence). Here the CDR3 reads CASTLSGGMNTEAFF. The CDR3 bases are TGTGCCAGTACCCTTTCAGGGGGGATGAACACTGAAGCTTTCTTT.

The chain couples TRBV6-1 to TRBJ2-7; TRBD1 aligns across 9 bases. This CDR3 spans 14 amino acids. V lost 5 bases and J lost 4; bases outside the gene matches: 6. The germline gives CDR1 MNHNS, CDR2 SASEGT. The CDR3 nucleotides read TGTGCCAGCAGTCCGGGACAGGGTAGGTACGAGCAGTACTTC. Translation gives CASSPGQGRYEQYF.

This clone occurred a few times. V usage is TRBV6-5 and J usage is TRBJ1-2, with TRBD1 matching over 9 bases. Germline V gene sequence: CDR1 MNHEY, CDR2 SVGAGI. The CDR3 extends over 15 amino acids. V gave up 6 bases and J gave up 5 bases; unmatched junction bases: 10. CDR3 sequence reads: CASREQGAAGYGYTF. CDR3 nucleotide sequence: TGTGCCAGCAGGGAACAGGGGGCTGCCGGGTATGGCTACACCTTC.

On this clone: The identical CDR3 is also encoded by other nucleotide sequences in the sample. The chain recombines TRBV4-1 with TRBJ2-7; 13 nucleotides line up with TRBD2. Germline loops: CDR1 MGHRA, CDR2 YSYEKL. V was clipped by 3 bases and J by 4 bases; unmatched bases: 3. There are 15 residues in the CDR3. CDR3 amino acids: CASSQRTSGSYEQYF. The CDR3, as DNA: TGCGCCAGCAGCCAGAGGACTAGCGGGAGTTACGAGCAGTACTTC.

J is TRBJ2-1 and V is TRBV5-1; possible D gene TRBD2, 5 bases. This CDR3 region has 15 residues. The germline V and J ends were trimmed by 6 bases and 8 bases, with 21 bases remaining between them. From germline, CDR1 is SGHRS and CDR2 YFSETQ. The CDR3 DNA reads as TGCGCCAGCACCCCAAGACTACTTGGCCGTGATGAGCAGTTCTTC. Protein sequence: CASTPRLLGRDEQFF. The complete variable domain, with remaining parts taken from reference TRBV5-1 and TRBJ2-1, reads KAGVTQTPRYLIKTRGQQVTLSCSPISGHRSVSWYQQTPGQGLQFLFEYFSETQRNKGNFPGRFSGRQFSNSRSEMNVSTLELGDSALYLCASTPRLLGRDEQFFGPGTRLTVL.

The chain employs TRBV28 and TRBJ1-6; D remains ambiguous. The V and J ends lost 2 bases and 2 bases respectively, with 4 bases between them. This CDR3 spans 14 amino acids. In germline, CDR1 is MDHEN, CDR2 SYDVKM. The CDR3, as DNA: TGTGCCAGCAGTTTAGCTACCTATAATTCACCCCTCCACTTT. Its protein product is CASSLATYNSPLHF.

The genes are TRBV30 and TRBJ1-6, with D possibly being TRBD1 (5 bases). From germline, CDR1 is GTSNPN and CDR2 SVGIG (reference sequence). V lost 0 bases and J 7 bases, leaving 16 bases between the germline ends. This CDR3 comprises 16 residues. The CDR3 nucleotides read TGTGCCTGGAGTGTCCCCCCGGGGGGGACGAATTCACCCCTCCACTTT. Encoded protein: CAWSVPPGGTNSPLHF.

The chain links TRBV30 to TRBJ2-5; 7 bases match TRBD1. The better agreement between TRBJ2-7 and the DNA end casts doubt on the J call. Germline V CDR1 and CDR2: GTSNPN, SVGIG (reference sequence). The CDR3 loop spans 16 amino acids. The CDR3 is CAWSRTGAPLFYEQYF. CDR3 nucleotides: TGTGCCTGGAGTCGAACAGGGGCCCCCCTCTTCTACGAGCAGTACTTC.

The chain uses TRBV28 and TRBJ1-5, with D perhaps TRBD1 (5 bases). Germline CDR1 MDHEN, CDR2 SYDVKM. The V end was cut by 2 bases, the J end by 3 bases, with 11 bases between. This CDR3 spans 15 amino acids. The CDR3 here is CASSLPGQFNQPQHF. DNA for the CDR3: TGTGCCAGCAGTTTACCAGGGCAATTCAATCAGCCCCAGCATTTT.

This chain's CDR3 is CASSDIAGGSYEQYF. In DNA, the CDR3 is TGCGCCAGCAGCGATATAGCGGGAGGTTCCTACGAGCAGTACTTC. V usage is TRBV4-1 and J usage is TRBJ2-7; TRBD2 aligns across 10 bases. V lost 5 bases to trimming and J lost 1 base; unmatched junction nucleotides: 5. The CDR3 extends over 15 amino acids. CDR1 and CDR2 (germline): MGHRA, YSYEKL.

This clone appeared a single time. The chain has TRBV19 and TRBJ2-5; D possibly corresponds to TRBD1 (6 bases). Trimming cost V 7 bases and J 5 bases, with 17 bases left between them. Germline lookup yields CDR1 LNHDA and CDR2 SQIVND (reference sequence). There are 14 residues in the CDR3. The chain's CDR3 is CASTTRGGRETQYF. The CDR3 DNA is TGTGCCAGTACCACCAGAGGGGGTCGGGAGACCCAGTACTTC.

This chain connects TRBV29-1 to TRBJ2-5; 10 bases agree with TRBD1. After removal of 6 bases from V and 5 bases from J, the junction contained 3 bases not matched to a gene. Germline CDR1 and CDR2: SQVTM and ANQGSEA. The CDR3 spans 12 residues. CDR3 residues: CSVVDRGETQYF. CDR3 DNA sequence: TGCAGCGTCGTGGACAGGGGGGAGACCCAGTACTTC.

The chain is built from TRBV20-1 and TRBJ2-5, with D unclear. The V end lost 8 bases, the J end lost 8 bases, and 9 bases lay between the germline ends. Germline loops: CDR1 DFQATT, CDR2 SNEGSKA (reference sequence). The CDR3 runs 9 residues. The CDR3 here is CSTLTTQYF. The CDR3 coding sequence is TGCAGTACCCTCACAACCCAGTACTTC.

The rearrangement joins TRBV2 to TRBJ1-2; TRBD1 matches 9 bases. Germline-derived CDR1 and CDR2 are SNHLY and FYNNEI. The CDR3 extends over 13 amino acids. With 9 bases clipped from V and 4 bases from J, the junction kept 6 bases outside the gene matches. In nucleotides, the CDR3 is TGTGCCAGTGTCTCGGGACAGGGCTATGGCTACACCTTC. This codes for CASVSGQGYGYTF.